This T cell receptor (beta chain) comes out of a study of blood T cell repertoires in COVID-19. Overall study context: The United States, Italy and Spain provided the acute and convalescent COVID-19 samples.

In the study's own analysis: Cell counts per sample came from amplifying reference gene primers. Repertoires were generated with immunoSEQ multiplex PCR, while TCRdb's copy carries only in-frame clones and drops some. V and J calls and clone size come straight from that table; D and trimming were deduced from the DNA. The sample lists under 150,000 clones; approximately 90% were seen once. Clinical histories supplied by participants themselves formed the basis of cohort assignment. Germline V lookup: CDR1 LGHNA, CDR2 YSLEER. The CDR3 totals 17 residues. V gave up 0 bases and J gave up 2 bases, with 15 bases separating them.

The sequencing input was PBMCs or T cells enriched from blood (not recorded which). This receptor was taken from a woman under 40 with acute COVID-19. The chain uses TRBV4-3 and TRBJ2-3; tentative D call: TRBD1 (6 bases). The CDR3, as DNA: TGCGCCAGCAGCCAAGAGGGGTCCAGGGGTGACACAGATACGCAGTATTTT. Amino acids: CASSQEGSRGDTDTQYF.